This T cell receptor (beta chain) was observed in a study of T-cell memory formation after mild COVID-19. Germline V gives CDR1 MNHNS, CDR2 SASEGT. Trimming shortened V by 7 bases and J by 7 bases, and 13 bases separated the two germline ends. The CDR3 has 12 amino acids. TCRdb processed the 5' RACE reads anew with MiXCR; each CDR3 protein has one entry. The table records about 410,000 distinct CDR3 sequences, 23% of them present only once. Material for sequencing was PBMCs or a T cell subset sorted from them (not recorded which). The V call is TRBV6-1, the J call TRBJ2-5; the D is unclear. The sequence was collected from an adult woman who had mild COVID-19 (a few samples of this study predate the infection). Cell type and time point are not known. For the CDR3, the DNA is TGTGCCAGCACTGAGATTTTAGGGACCCAGTACTTC. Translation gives CASTEILGTQYF.